This T cell receptor (beta chain) was identified during a study of cytomegalovirus exposure and HLA in healthy donors. General study points: Reported performance of the classifier showed diagnosis of cytomegalovirus status with high specificity and sensitivity. A cluster of highly shared sequence variants was likely a sequencing artifact.

On this clone itself: The antigen is undetermined. This sample also contains other DNA sequences that code for the same CDR3.

PCR was performed using 60 Vbeta and 13 Jbeta primers. Produced via immunoSEQ multiplex PCR; TCRdb's table is partial and in-frame only. The repertoire consists of 190,000 or so clones, with 79% occurring once and the leading ten covering over 1.5%. V gave up 3 bases and J gave up 2 bases; unmatched junction bases: 2. Germline V lookup: CDR1 SGHDT, CDR2 YYEEEE. The CDR3 extends over 14 amino acids. This TCR came from a girl aged 10 to 17 in good health and CMV-seropositive. The rearrangement joins TRBV5-6 to TRBJ1-1; TRBD1 aligns across 9 bases. Sequenced: PBMCs. CDR3 region: CASSWGQGNTEAFF. DNA for the CDR3: TGTGCCAGCAGCTGGGGACAGGGTAACACTGAAGCTTTCTTT.